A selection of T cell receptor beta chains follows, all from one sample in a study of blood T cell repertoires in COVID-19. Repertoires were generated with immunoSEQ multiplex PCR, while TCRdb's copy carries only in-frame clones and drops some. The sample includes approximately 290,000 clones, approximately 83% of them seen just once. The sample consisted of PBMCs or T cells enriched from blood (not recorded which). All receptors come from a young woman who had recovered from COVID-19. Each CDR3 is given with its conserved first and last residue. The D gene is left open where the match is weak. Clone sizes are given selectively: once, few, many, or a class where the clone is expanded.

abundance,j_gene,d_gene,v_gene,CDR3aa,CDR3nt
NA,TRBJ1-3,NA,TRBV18,CASSPPLAKSSGNTIYF,TGTGCCAGCTCACCACCCCTGGCCAAGTCCTCTGGAAACACCATATATTTT
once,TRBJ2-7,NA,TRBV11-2,CASSLSVGGSYEQYF,TGTGCCAGCAGCTTAAGTGTCGGAGGGTCCTACGAGCAGTACTTC
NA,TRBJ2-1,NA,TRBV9,CASSLLPAGAWDSSSYNEQFF,TGTGCCAGCAGCCTCCTCCCGGCTGGGGCCTGGGATAGTAGTTCCTACAATGAGCAGTTCTTC
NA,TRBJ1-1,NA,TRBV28,CASSSGLASTEAFF,TGTGCCAGCAGTTCAGGATTGGCGTCCACTGAAGCTTTCTTT
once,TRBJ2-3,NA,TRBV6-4,CASSRQGEDTQYF,TGTGCCAGCAGTCGCCAGGGTGAGGATACGCAGTATTTT
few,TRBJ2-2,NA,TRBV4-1,CASSQDYTGELFF,TGCGCCAGCAGCCAAGACTACACCGGGGAGCTGTTTTTT
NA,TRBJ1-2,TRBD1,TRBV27,CASSEGQGGIYGYTF,TGTGCCAGCAGCGAGGGACAGGGAGGGATCTATGGCTACACCTTC
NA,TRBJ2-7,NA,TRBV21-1,CASQSSGDEQYF,TGTGCCAGCCAATCCTCAGGGGACGAGCAGTACTTC
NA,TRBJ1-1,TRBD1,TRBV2,CASTDGTGKEAEAFF,TGTGCCAGCACCGACGGGACAGGGAAGGAGGCAGAAGCTTTCTTT
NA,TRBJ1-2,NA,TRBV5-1,CASSLVNPRTDLYGYTF,TGCGCCAGCAGCTTGGTCAATCCGCGGACAGATCTATATGGCTACACCTTC
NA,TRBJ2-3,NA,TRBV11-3,CASSLGTTFEDTQYF,TGTGCCAGCAGCTTAGGGACTACCTTCGAAGATACGCAGTATTTT
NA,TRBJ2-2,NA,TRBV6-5,CASSSVGAGSTGELFF,TGTGCCAGCAGTTCCGTGGGGGCTGGTAGCACCGGGGAGCTGTTTTTT
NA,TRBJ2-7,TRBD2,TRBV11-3,CASSLCREGRYEQYF,TGTGCCAGCAGCTTATGTCGGGAGGGCCGGTACGAGCAGTACTTC
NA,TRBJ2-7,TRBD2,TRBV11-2,CASSLAGGRPRNEQYF,TGTGCCAGCAGCTTAGCCGGCGGGAGGCCCCGGAACGAGCAGTACTTC
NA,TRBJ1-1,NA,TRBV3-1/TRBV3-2,CASSPDGGTEAFF,TGTGCCAGCAGCCCAGACGGGGGGACTGAAGCTTTCTTT
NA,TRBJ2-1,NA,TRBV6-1,CASSEVETRFQFF,TGTGCCAGCAGTGAAGTGGAGACTAGATTTCAGTTCTTC
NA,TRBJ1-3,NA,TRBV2,CASSRGFVISGNTIYF,TGTGCCAGCAGCCGAGGGTTCGTTATCTCTGGAAACACCATATATTTT
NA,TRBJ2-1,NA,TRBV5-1,CASSLGFGAPRKFF,TGCGCCAGCAGCTTGGGCTTTGGGGCCCCCAGAAAGTTCTTC
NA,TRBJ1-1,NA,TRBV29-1,CSVGNNQDTTSVAFF,TGCAGCGTTGGTAATAACCAGGACACGACAAGTGTAGCTTTCTTT
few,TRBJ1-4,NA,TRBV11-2,CASSALTGSNEKLFF,TGTGCCAGCAGCGCCTTGACGGGGTCTAATGAAAAACTGTTTTTT
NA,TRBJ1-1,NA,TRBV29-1,CSSREGGEAFF,TGCAGCTCCCGGGAGGGGGGTGAAGCTTTCTTT
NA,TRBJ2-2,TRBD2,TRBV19,CASSIRLAGEIADTGELFF,TGTGCCAGTAGTATTAGACTAGCGGGAGAGATTGCGGACACCGGGGAGCTGTTTTTT
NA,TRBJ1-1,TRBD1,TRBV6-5,CASTPGQTNIEAFF,TGTGCCAGCACCCCGGGACAGACAAACATTGAAGCTTTCTTT
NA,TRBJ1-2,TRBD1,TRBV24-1,CATSARPGTDYYGYTF,TGTGCCACCAGTGCCCGCCCCGGGACAGACTATTATGGCTACACCTTC